The present TCR beta chain was sequenced within a study of blood T cell repertoires in COVID-19. V dropped 2 bases and J dropped 4 bases, with 11 bases sitting between them. The CDR3 is 14 residues long. CDR1 SGHTA and CDR2 FQGNSA come from the germline V gene. Those who participated ranged in age from about 18 to 89 years and resided in about two dozen US areas. Participants reported their clinical history, and cohort assignment relied on those reports. Authors' data handling: The assay estimated nucleated cells by amplifying reference gene primers. Repertoires were generated with immunoSEQ multiplex PCR, while TCRdb's copy carries only in-frame clones and drops some. D and trimming come from the DNA, and the V and J calls and clone size come from that table. The sample lists some 400,000 clones; just over 90% were seen once.

This rearrangement joins TRBV7-2 to TRBJ1-1, with D possibly TRBD1 on 5 matching bases. What was sequenced was PBMCs or T cells enriched from blood (not recorded which). The sequence was collected from a woman aged 40 to 49 who had been exposed to COVID-19. The DNA for the CDR3 is TGTGCCAGCAGCTTAAAGGGGTTCGGCACTGAAGCTTTCTTT. It codes for CASSLKGFGTEAFF. The full variable domain, its missing parts supplied by reference TRBV7-2 and TRBJ1-1, is GAGVSQSPSNKVTEKGKDVELRCDPISGHTALYWYRQSLGQGLEFLIYFQGNSAPDKSGLPSDRFSAERTGGSVSTLTIQRTQQEDSAVYLCASSLKGFGTEAFFGQGTRLTVV.